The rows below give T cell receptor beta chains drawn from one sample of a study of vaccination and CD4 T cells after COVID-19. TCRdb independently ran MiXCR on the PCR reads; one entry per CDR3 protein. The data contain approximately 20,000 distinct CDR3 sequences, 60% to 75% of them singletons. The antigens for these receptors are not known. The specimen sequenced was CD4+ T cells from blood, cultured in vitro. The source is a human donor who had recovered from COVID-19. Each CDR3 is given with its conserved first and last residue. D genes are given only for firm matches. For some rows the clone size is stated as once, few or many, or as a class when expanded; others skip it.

TGTGCCAGCAGTTTGATACAGGGGGACTATGGCTACACCTTC CASSLIQGDYGYTF TRBD1 TRBJ1-2 NA TRBV27
TGCAGTGCTACCAGGGAGCAAGAGACCCAGTACTTC CSATREQETQYF NA TRBJ2-5 NA TRBV20-1
TGTGCCAGCAGCAGGACAGTTAGCCTAGCCAAAAACATTCAGTACTTC CASSRTVSLAKNIQYF NA TRBJ2-4 NA TRBV6-2/TRBV6-3
TGTGCCACCTGGAGGGGGCAGAACACCGGGGAGCTGTTTTTT CATWRGQNTGELFF NA TRBJ2-2 NA TRBV19
TGTGCCAGCAGTTTTGTTCCGGGGATCGATGTCCCCCGGACAGGGGATAGCAATCAGCCCCAGCATTTT CASSFVPGIDVPRTGDSNQPQHF TRBD1 TRBJ1-5 NA TRBV12-3/TRBV12-4
TGTGCCAGCAAGGAGACAGGGGCTATGTACACTGAAGCTTTCTTT CASKETGAMYTEAFF TRBD1 TRBJ1-1 NA TRBV6-2/TRBV6-3
TGTGCCAACAGTTTAAGGTGGGCTAACTATGGCTACACCTTC CANSLRWANYGYTF NA TRBJ1-2 NA TRBV27
TGTGCCAGCAGCGTGCCCAATTCACCCCTCCACTTT CASSVPNSPLHF NA TRBJ1-6 NA TRBV7-2
TGTGCCATAAGGGCGGGGGGAGGCCAGCCCCAGCATTTT CAIRAGGGQPQHF NA TRBJ1-5 NA TRBV28
TGTGCCAGCAGTGACTCGGGGACAGGGGGAAGAGCTTTCTTT CASSDSGTGGRAFF TRBD1 TRBJ1-1 NA TRBV6-4
TGTGCCTGGAGTGTACAGGGGGGCAATCAGCCCCAGCATTTT CAWSVQGGNQPQHF TRBD1 TRBJ1-5 few TRBV30
TGTGCCCCGTTAGGAAAGGCAGGACAATCTTCAAGCGAAGAGACCCAGTACTTC CAPLGKAGQSSSEETQYF NA TRBJ2-5 NA TRBV28
TGTGCCAGCAGGTTTTCCGGGACAGGGAACACCGGGGAGCTGTTTTTT CASRFSGTGNTGELFF TRBD1 TRBJ2-2 NA TRBV12-3/TRBV12-4
TGTGCCAGCAACCAGGGGCTACAGGGGGCGCTTGGAGAGACCCAGTACTTC CASNQGLQGALGETQYF TRBD1 TRBJ2-5 NA TRBV6-2/TRBV6-3
TGTGCCAGCGGCGCCCTTTGGGGCTACGAGCAGTACTTC CASGALWGYEQYF NA TRBJ2-7 NA TRBV2
TGTGCCAGCAGCTTACAATTAGCCGGGGAGCTGTTTTTT CASSLQLAGELFF NA TRBJ2-2 NA TRBV11-3
TGTGCCAGCAGTCGGGTGGAGACTGAAGCTTTCTTT CASSRVETEAFF NA TRBJ1-1 NA TRBV2
TGTGCCAGCAGGGGGGGAACTAGCGGGAGTAAGGAGACCCAGTACTTC CASRGGTSGSKETQYF TRBD2 TRBJ2-5 NA TRBV6-1
TGTGCCAGCAGTTCACAGGGGTGGAATTCACCCCTCCACTTT CASSSQGWNSPLHF TRBD1 TRBJ1-6 few TRBV6-4
TGTGCCAGCAGTTCCTGGACAGGGAAAGACTTC CASSSWTGKDF TRBD1 TRBJ2-7 NA TRBV6-5
TGTGCCAGCAGTTTCACGGGAACTAGCGGTAACAATGAGCAGTTCTTC CASSFTGTSGNNEQFF TRBD2 TRBJ2-1 NA TRBV6-5
TGTGCCACCACAGGTCTGGGGCTCTATGGCTACACCTTC CATTGLGLYGYTF NA TRBJ1-2 NA TRBV28
TGCAGTGCTAGCAGCCTAGCGGGGGGCTACTACGAGCAGTACTTC CSASSLAGGYYEQYF TRBD2 TRBJ2-7 NA TRBV20-1
TGTGCCTGGAACGCCAGGGGACCAGGTACTGAAGCTTTCTTT CAWNARGPGTEAFF NA TRBJ1-1 NA TRBV30
TGTGCCAGCAGCTTAGACCCCAGGGGCGATGAGCAGTTCTTC CASSLDPRGDEQFF NA TRBJ2-1 once TRBV7-9
TGTGCCAGCAGTTACTCGATTGGGGACAAGGCTGGCTACACCTTC CASSYSIGDKAGYTF NA TRBJ1-2 few TRBV6-5
TGTGCCAGCAGTTACTCGTCGACCTCGGGAGGCAATCAGCCCCAGCATTTT CASSYSSTSGGNQPQHF NA TRBJ1-5 NA TRBV6-5
TGTGCCAGCAGCTTAAAGGGACAGGGGGCAGAGACCCAGTACTTC CASSLKGQGAETQYF TRBD1 TRBJ2-5 NA TRBV7-9
TGTGCCACCAGTGATTTAGACAGCACAGATACGCAGTATTTT CATSDLDSTDTQYF NA TRBJ2-3 NA TRBV24-1
TGTGCCAGCAGCTTATCCCGCGGGAGGGCCTGCGATACGCAGTATTTT CASSLSRGRACDTQYF TRBD2 TRBJ2-3 NA TRBV7-2
TGTGCCAGCAGCTTAGCCGGGACGGCCTATAGCAATCAGCCCCAGCATTTT CASSLAGTAYSNQPQHF NA TRBJ1-5 NA TRBV7-9
TGTGCCAGCAGTTACCGCCGGACAGGGAGGACGGCTAACTATGGCTACACCTTC CASSYRRTGRTANYGYTF TRBD1 TRBJ1-2 few TRBV6-5
TGTGCCAGCAGCCTCACCGCCCCTAAGTCTGGAAACACCATATATTTT CASSLTAPKSGNTIYF NA TRBJ1-3 few TRBV27
TGTGCCAGCAGCCCCGAGGCGCTCTCCTACGAGCAGTACTTC CASSPEALSYEQYF NA TRBJ2-7 NA TRBV6-1
TGTGCCAGCAGCAGGACAGGGGTTCCTAATCAGCCCCAGCATTTT CASSRTGVPNQPQHF NA TRBJ1-5 NA TRBV21-1
TGTGCCACCAGCAGAGTACTACTATCTTACGAGCAGTACTTC CATSRVLLSYEQYF NA TRBJ2-7 few TRBV15
TGCGCCAGCAGCCAAGATAGAAACAGGGGGCTTGGCGGGGAGCTGTTTTTT CASSQDRNRGLGGELFF TRBD1 TRBJ2-2 NA TRBV4-3
TGTGCCAGCAGGAGGGGAGGGACAGGCAATCAGCCCCAGCATTTT CASRRGGTGNQPQHF TRBD1 TRBJ1-5 few TRBV2
TGTGCCAGTAGTATAGATAGCCGAGCAGGCAATCAGCCCCAGCATTTT CASSIDSRAGNQPQHF NA TRBJ1-5 medium-sized TRBV19
TGTGCCAGCAGCGTAGCACTAGCGGCGAGAGAGACCCAGTACTTC CASSVALAARETQYF TRBD2 TRBJ2-5 NA TRBV9
TGTGCCAGCAGGGCCCCCGGGGCCACGAACACCGGGGAGCTGTTTTTT CASRAPGATNTGELFF NA TRBJ2-2 NA TRBV6-1
TGTGCCAGCAGGATTCAGACAGACTCGAACACTGAAGCTTTCTTT CASRIQTDSNTEAFF NA TRBJ1-1 few TRBV6-1
TGTGCCAGCAGCTTAGTGGGGACCCAGGGGAAGTTCTTC CASSLVGTQGKFF NA TRBJ2-1 NA TRBV7-9
TGTGCCAGCGGGGAGACTAGCGGGAGGGGAGATGAGCAGTTCTTC CASGETSGRGDEQFF TRBD2 TRBJ2-1 NA TRBV25-1